The entry that follows covers one T cell receptor beta chain sequence. This sample was included in a study of blood T cell repertoires in COVID-19. The CDR3 length is 19 residues. Trimming pared 4 bases from V and 9 bases from J, leaving 32 bases between. CDR1 and CDR2 from the germline V gene are SGHRS and YFSETQ. Here immunoSEQ multiplex PCR was the method, and the copy in TCRdb shows in-frame clones only, minus some. The data hold hundreds of thousands of clones, with about nine tenths observed a single time. The sequenced sample consisted of peripheral blood. The chain recombines TRBV5-1 with TRBJ2-1; possibly TRBD1 or TRBD2 for D (11 bases each). This clonotype was obtained from a young woman with COVID-19, enrolled during active disease. The CDR3 nucleotides read TGCGCCAGCAGCAGCCGGGACAGGGGGGCTACTAGCGGGAGTTCTGAGCAGTTCTTC. This gives the protein CASSSRDRGATSGSSEQFF.